Listed below are T cell receptor beta chains from one sample, sequenced in a study of cytomegalovirus exposure and HLA in healthy donors. Repertoires were generated with immunoSEQ multiplex PCR, while TCRdb's copy carries only in-frame clones and drops some. This table has about 120,000 clones, roughly three quarters appearing once. What was sequenced was PBMCs. These receptors all stem from a man aged 25 to 40 in good health and CMV-seropositive. The CDR3 runs from the conserved cysteine through the conserved F or W. D genes are given only for firm matches. Clone size appears in some rows only: once, few, many, or a class for an expanded clone.

j_call | d_call | clone_size | v_call | cdr3_nt | cdr3_aa
TRBJ1-4 | NA | NA | TRBV10-2 | TGCGCCAGCAGTGAGCCGTCGGGGTATAATGAAAAACTGTTTTTT | CASSEPSGYNEKLFF
TRBJ2-5 | NA | NA | TRBV29-1 | TGCAGCGGACGCAAAGGACAGAGCCGCCAAGAGACCCAGTACTTC | CSGRKGQSRQETQYF
TRBJ2-7 | NA | NA | TRBV7-9 | TGTGCCAGCAGCTTAAACGCAGGGGCCTACGAGCAGTACTTC | CASSLNAGAYEQYF
TRBJ2-7 | TRBD2 | NA | TRBV9 | TGTGCCAGCAGCGTAGGACTAGCGGGCTCCTACGAGCAGTACTTC | CASSVGLAGSYEQYF
TRBJ2-5 | NA | NA | TRBV11-2 | TGTGCCAGCAGGTTTCGCGGAGGGAGTGTTGACTGGGAGACCCAGTACTTC | CASRFRGGSVDWETQYF
TRBJ2-4 | NA | NA | TRBV7-9 | TGTGCCAGCAGCTCTAGCGACAGGGTGGGAGCCAAAAACATTCAGTACTTC | CASSSSDRVGAKNIQYF
TRBJ1-1 | TRBD1 | few | TRBV7-9 | TGTGCCAGCAGCCTGGGACAGGGTAGAACTGAAGCTTTCTTT | CASSLGQGRTEAFF
TRBJ2-5 | TRBD1 | NA | TRBV7-9 | TGTGCCAGCAGCCGGACAGGACGGTCGGAGACCCAGTACTTC | CASSRTGRSETQYF
TRBJ2-7 | TRBD2 | NA | TRBV9 | TGTGCCAGCAGCGTAGGGCTAGCGGGGGCCTACGAGCAGTACTTC | CASSVGLAGAYEQYF
TRBJ1-1 | NA | NA | TRBV5-1 | TGCGCCAGCAGCTTGGGGGGGGTTGAGGCTTTCTTT | CASSLGGVEAFF
TRBJ1-6 | TRBD1 | NA | TRBV6-5 | TGTGCCAGCAGTCGGACAGGGGATAATTCACCCCTCCACTTT | CASSRTGDNSPLHF
TRBJ1-1 | TRBD1 | NA | TRBV6-5 | TGTGCCAGCAGGGGACAGGGGATTGTGACTGAAGCTTTCTTT | CASRGQGIVTEAFF
TRBJ2-7 | TRBD2 | NA | TRBV7-3 | TGTGCCAGCAGCTTCTATCAGACTAGCACCGCGGAGCAGTACTTC | CASSFYQTSTAEQYF
TRBJ2-7 | TRBD1 | once | TRBV19 | TGTGCCAGTAGGGGACAGCCCACGTACGAGCAGTACTTC | CASRGQPTYEQYF
TRBJ2-7 | TRBD2 | few | TRBV13 | TGTGCCAGCAGCTTACGGCTAGCGGGAGTCCTAGACGAGCAGTACTTC | CASSLRLAGVLDEQYF
TRBJ1-1 | TRBD1 | few | TRBV2 | TGTGCCAGCAGCGACAGGGTGAGCACTGAAGCTTTCTTT | CASSDRVSTEAFF
TRBJ1-2 | TRBD1 | NA | TRBV30 | TGTGCCTGGAGTTTGGCAGGGGGCGGCTATGGCTACACCTTC | CAWSLAGGGYGYTF
TRBJ1-2 | TRBD1 | NA | TRBV4-1 | TGCGCCAGCAGCTTACGACAGGGGGCTGACTATGGCTACACCTTC | CASSLRQGADYGYTF
TRBJ2-5 | TRBD2 | NA | TRBV11-2 | TGTGCCAGCAGCTTAGAGCTAGCGGGCCAAGAGACCCAGTACTTC | CASSLELAGQETQYF
TRBJ1-1 | NA | NA | TRBV5-6 | TGTGCCAGCAGCTTTACTTTTAACACTGAAGCTTTCTTT | CASSFTFNTEAFF
TRBJ2-1 | TRBD2 | few | TRBV5-4 | TGTGCCAGCAGCTCTGGGACTAGCGGATACAATGAGCAGTTCTTC | CASSSGTSGYNEQFF
TRBJ1-5 | NA | few | TRBV5-4 | TGTGCCAGCAGCAGTGGGACACTCCGTGGCAATCAGCCCCAGCATTTT | CASSSGTLRGNQPQHF
TRBJ2-3 | NA | few | TRBV5-1 | TGCGCCAGCAGCTCCTCCCCCACAGATACGCAGTATTTT | CASSSSPTDTQYF
TRBJ1-1 | NA | NA | TRBV28 | TGTGCCAGCAGTTTTCCTCCCGGACGCAGGGGGAACACTGAAGCTTTCTTT | CASSFPPGRRGNTEAFF
TRBJ2-7 | TRBD1 | NA | TRBV12-5 | TGTGCTAGTGATTTGACCCCGGGACAGGGGTGGTACGAGCAGTACTTC | CASDLTPGQGWYEQYF
TRBJ2-7 | TRBD2 | once | TRBV10-3 | TGTGCCATCAGTGAGTGGGTTAGCGGGCCACCGTCCTACGAGCAGTACTTC | CAISEWVSGPPSYEQYF
TRBJ1-2 | TRBD1 | NA | TRBV27 | TGTGCCAGCAGTTTATCGGGACAGGGGAACTATGGCTACACCTTC | CASSLSGQGNYGYTF
TRBJ1-1 | TRBD1 | NA | TRBV27 | TGTGCCAGCAATGTCGGGACAGGAGACACTGAAGCTTTCTTT | CASNVGTGDTEAFF
TRBJ2-7 | TRBD2 | NA | TRBV27 | TGTGCCAGCAGCCCTATCCCCCTAGCGGGTTACTACGAGCAGTACTTC | CASSPIPLAGYYEQYF
TRBJ2-3 | NA | NA | TRBV6-1 | TGTGCCAGCAGTGAAGTCATCGGGACACCCCGTACGCAGTATTTT | CASSEVIGTPRTQYF
TRBJ1-1 | NA | NA | TRBV7-2 | TGTGCCAGCAGCTCAGACAGGCCTCCAAACACTGAAGCTTTCTTT | CASSSDRPPNTEAFF
TRBJ2-7 | TRBD2 | NA | TRBV5-1 | TGCGCCAGCAGCCCCGGACTAGTTCCTTACGAGCAGTACTTC | CASSPGLVPYEQYF
TRBJ2-5 | TRBD2 | few | TRBV9 | TGTGCCAGCAGCGCACTAGCGCAAGAGACCCAGTACTTC | CASSALAQETQYF
TRBJ2-7 | TRBD1 | NA | TRBV4-3 | TGCGCCAGCAGCCGACGGACAGGGATGTCCTACGAGCAGTACTTC | CASSRRTGMSYEQYF